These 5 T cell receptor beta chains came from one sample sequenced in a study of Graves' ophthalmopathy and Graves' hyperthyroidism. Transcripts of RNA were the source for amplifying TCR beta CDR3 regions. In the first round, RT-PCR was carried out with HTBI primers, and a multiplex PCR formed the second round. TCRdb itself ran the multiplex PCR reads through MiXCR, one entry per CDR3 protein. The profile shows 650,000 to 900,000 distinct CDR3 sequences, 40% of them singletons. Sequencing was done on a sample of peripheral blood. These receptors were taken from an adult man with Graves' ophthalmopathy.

The CDR3 reads CASSSPTPGPGASYEQYF. Written as DNA, the CDR3 is TGTGCCAGCAGCTCGCCCACACCGGGCCCCGGCGCGTCCTACGAGCAGTACTTC. The chain joins TRBV5-8 to TRBJ2-7; D is ambiguous. Germline V lookup: CDR1 SGHTS, CDR2 YDEGEE. The CDR3 runs 18 residues. V was shortened by 3 bases and J by 1 base, with 23 bases between the two germline ends.

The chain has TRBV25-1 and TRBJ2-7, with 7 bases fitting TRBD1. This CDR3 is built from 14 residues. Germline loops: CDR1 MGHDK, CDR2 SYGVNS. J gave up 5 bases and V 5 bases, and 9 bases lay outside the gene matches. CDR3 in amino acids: CASSYLDRANEQYF. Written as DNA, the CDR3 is TGTGCCAGCAGTTACCTCGACAGGGCCAACGAGCAGTACTTC.

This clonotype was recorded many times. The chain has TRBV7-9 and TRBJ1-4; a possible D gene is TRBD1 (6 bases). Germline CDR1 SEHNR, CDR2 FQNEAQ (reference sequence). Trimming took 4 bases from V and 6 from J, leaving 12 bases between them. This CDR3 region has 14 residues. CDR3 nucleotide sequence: TGTGCCAGCAGCTCCCGGGACAAGGATGAAAAACTGTTTTTT. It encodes CASSSRDKDEKLFF.

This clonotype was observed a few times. DNA for the CDR3: TGTGCCAGCAGCTACGGGGTCGGGACGGCCGCTGAAGCTTTCTTT. It translates to CASSYGVGTAAEAFF. V gene TRBV7-9 combines with J gene TRBJ1-1, with D possibly TRBD1 on 5 matching bases. Trimming pared 4 bases from V and 6 bases from J, leaving 18 bases between. CDR3 length equals 15 residues. Germline CDR1 and CDR2: SEHNR and FQNEAQ (reference sequence). The whole variable domain, filled in from reference TRBV7-9 and TRBJ1-1, reads DTGVSQNPRHKITKRGQNVTFRCDPISEHNRLYWYRQTLGQGPEFLTYFQNEAQLEKSRLLSDRFSAERPKGSFSTLEIQRTEQGDSAMYLCASSYGVGTAAEAFFGQGTRLTVV.

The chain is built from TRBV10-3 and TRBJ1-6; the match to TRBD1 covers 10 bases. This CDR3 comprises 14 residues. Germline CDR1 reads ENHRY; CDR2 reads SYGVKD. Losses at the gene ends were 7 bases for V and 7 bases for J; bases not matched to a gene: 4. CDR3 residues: CAITPGQGNSPLHF. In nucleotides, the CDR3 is TGTGCCATCACCCCGGGACAGGGGAATTCACCCCTCCACTTT.